Listed here are 28 T cell receptor beta chains from one sample, sequenced in a study of T-cell reconstitution after alpha-beta-depleted transplantation in children. Construction of the TCRbeta library involved unique molecular identifiers. A single record per CDR3 protein comes from TCRdb applying MiXCR to the PCR reads. In the table there are hundreds of thousands of distinct CDR3 sequences, over 15% of which are singletons. Source: PBMCs from the stem cell graft donor, taken from the stem cell graft. The source is a human donor who donated a stem cell graft to a child with acute myeloid leukemia.

This clonotype was seen at least ten times. This chain joins TRBV15 and TRBJ1-1; a weak D match, TRBD1 (6 bases). CDR1 is LNHNV, CDR2 YYDKDF, per germline (reference sequence). V was cut by 0 bases and J by 8 bases, with 10 bases left in between. There are 13 residues in the CDR3. The CDR3 loop reads CATSRDPDREAFF. The CDR3 nucleotides are TGTGCCACCAGCAGAGACCCAGACAGGGAAGCTTTCTTT.

In its sample, this clonotype was seen a few times. This rearrangement joins TRBV7-8 to TRBJ2-2; 7 bases are shared with TRBD1. Germline V gives CDR1 SGHVS, CDR2 FQNEAQ. The CDR3 consists of 14 residues. Trimming removed 11 bases from V and 0 bases from J; junction bases left unmatched: 6. The CDR3 nucleotides are TGTGCCGGGACAGCGACTCCGAACACCGGGGAGCTGTTTTTT. It encodes CAGTATPNTGELFF.

This clonotype came up many times. This sequence joins TRBV20-1 and TRBJ1-2, with a possible D match to TRBD1 (6 bases). Deletions cut 1 base from V and 0 bases from J, with 9 bases between. CDR1 is DFQATT, CDR2 SNEGSKA, per germline (reference sequence). CDR3 length: 14 amino acids. CDR3 nucleotides: TGCAGTGCTAGAGTCGGGGGCGCTAACTATGGCTACACCTTC. Translating it yields CSARVGGANYGYTF.

This clonotype was seen many times. V gene TRBV7-2 combines with J gene TRBJ1-6; D is uncertain. This CDR3 comprises 13 residues. Germline CDR1 is SGHTA and CDR2 is FQGNSA. With 2 bases removed from V and 10 bases from J, the gap between germline ends came to 9 bases. The CDR3 sequence is CASSLRVVSPLHF. In nucleotides, the CDR3 is TGTGCCAGCAGCTTAAGGGTAGTCTCACCCCTCCACTTT. The full variable domain, rest sourced from reference TRBV7-2 and TRBJ1-6, is GAGVSQSPSNKVTEKGKDVELRCDPISGHTALYWYRQSLGQGLEFLIYFQGNSAPDKSGLPSDRFSAERTGGSVSTLTIQRTQQEDSAVYLCASSLRVVSPLHFGNGTRLTVT.

In its sample, this clonotype was seen many times. The genes are TRBV6-6 and TRBJ1-1; TRBD1 matches 7 bases. CDR1 is MNHNY, CDR2 SVGAGI, per germline (reference sequence). The CDR3 consists of 13 residues. Unmatched junction bases numbered 7, after V lost 5 bases and J lost 7 bases. The CDR3 sequence: CASSQPGGYEAFF. The CDR3, as DNA: TGTGCCAGCAGTCAGCCAGGGGGGTATGAAGCTTTCTTT.

CDR3 in DNA: TGTGCCAGCACCCCAGAGTTACGGGGGATAATCTACAATGAGCAGTTCTTC. Translation gives CASTPELRGIIYNEQFF. The chain couples TRBV12-3 or TRBV12-4 to TRBJ2-1; possible D gene TRBD2, 6 bases. This CDR3 has 17 amino acids. Trimming took 7 bases from V and 3 from J, leaving 22 bases between them.

This clonotype was seen repeatedly, ten times or more. The chain carries TRBV7-6 and TRBJ2-7; 9 nucleotides align to TRBD1. Trimming cost V 2 bases and J 5 bases; bases outside gene matches: 7. The CDR3 length is 15 residues. Germline CDR1 reads SGHVS; CDR2 reads FNYEAQ. DNA of the CDR3: TGTGCCAGCAGCTTATCCGGGACAGGGAGGAACGAGCAGTACTTC. This sequence encodes CASSLSGTGRNEQYF.

The table lists this clonotype with a few counts. The chain recombines TRBV6-5 with TRBJ1-6, with D unclear. CDR3 size: 15 residues. Trimming cost V 4 bases and J 2 bases, with 9 bases left between them. Germline V gene data show CDR1 as MNHEY and CDR2 as SVGAGI. The CDR3 loop is CASSSSSTYNSPLHF. CDR3 sequence (DNA): TGTGCCAGCAGTTCCAGTTCAACCTATAATTCACCCCTCCACTTT.

This clonotype was counted at least ten times. V and J are TRBV7-6 and TRBJ2-7; D not resolved. Germline loops: CDR1 SGHVS, CDR2 FNYEAQ. The CDR3 is 13 amino acids. Trimming cost V 0 bases and J 7 bases, with 10 bases left between them. CDR3 sequence: CASSLASVGEQYF. DNA for the CDR3: TGTGCCAGCAGCTTAGCCTCCGTGGGGGAGCAGTACTTC.

A few counts support this clonotype. In DNA form, the CDR3 reads TGTGCCAGCAGTTTGGATCCGGGAGGGGCGGGTGGCTACACCTTC. Its protein product is CASSLDPGGAGGYTF. J is TRBJ1-2 and V is TRBV27; TRBD1 might be the D (5 bases). The V end was cut by 3 bases, the J end by 7 bases, with 18 bases between. This CDR3 contains 15 residues. Germline V lookup: CDR1 MNHEY, CDR2 SMNVEV (reference sequence).

V gene TRBV10-3 combines with J gene TRBJ2-3, with D perhaps TRBD1 or TRBD2 (5 bases each). Germline values: CDR1 ENHRY, CDR2 SYGVKD. V dropped 11 bases and J dropped 5 bases, with 20 bases sitting between them. The CDR3 covers 14 residues. This chain's CDR3 is CALRRDLGVDTQYF. CDR3 nucleotide sequence: TGTGCCTTGCGCCGGGACCTAGGGGTAGATACGCAGTATTTT.

Only a few counts were recorded for this clonotype. The chain recombines TRBV15 with TRBJ1-2; TRBD1 matches at 10 bases. The length of the CDR3 is 14 residues. The trim removed 6 bases at V and 5 bases at J, leaving 6 bases unmatched. Germline loops: CDR1 LNHNV, CDR2 YYDKDF (reference sequence). The DNA for the CDR3 is TGTGCCACCAGGGGTTTGGACAGGGGGTATGGCTACACCTTC. As protein: CATRGLDRGYGYTF.

This clonotype was counted many times. This rearrangement joins TRBV7-2 to TRBJ2-5; D is ambiguous. Trimming shortened V by 3 bases and J by 8 bases, and 10 bases separated the two germline ends. Germline assignment: CDR1 SGHTA and CDR2 FQGNSA. The CDR3 runs 12 residues. CDR3 protein: CASSFISATQYF. CDR3 DNA: TGTGCCAGCAGCTTCATCTCCGCCACCCAGTACTTC.

There are a few counts of this clonotype. The gene calls are TRBV20-1 and TRBJ1-5, with D uncertain. The CDR3 has 14 residues. Per the germline V gene, CDR1 is DFQATT and CDR2 is SNEGSKA (reference sequence). The V end lost 4 bases, the J end lost 0 bases, and 10 bases lay between the germline ends. The CDR3 sequence is CSATTDDSNQPQHF. The CDR3 DNA reads TGCAGTGCTACGACGGACGATAGCAATCAGCCCCAGCATTTT.

To note about this clonotype: A much larger clone sits a single nucleotide away, making a read error possible. The chain couples TRBV7-2 to TRBJ2-7; 8 bases match TRBD2. This CDR3 comprises 13 residues. Germline CDR1 is SGHTA and CDR2 is FQGNSA. DNA of the CDR3: TGTGCCAGCAGCTTAGTCGGGGGGGACGAGCAGAACTTC. It encodes CASSLVGGDEQNF.

This clonotype was counted ten times or more. The V and J genes are TRBV20-1 and TRBJ2-6; 8 nucleotides match TRBD1. Trimming took 3 bases from V and 0 from J; bases not matched to a gene: 10. Germline V gene sequence: CDR1 DFQATT, CDR2 SNEGSKA (reference sequence). The CDR3 consists of 18 residues. The CDR3 loop reads CSARDRVFMSSGANVLTF. Written as DNA, the CDR3 is TGCAGTGCTAGGGACAGGGTCTTTATGAGCTCTGGGGCCAACGTCCTGACTTTC.

The J gene is TRBJ2-3, the V gene TRBV4-2; D possibly corresponds to TRBD1 (5 bases). Trimming shortened V by 0 bases and J by 4 bases, and 11 bases separated the two germline ends. This CDR3 region has 15 residues. CDR1 is LGHNA, CDR2 YNFKEQ, per germline. CDR3 protein: CASSQDRAWADTQYF. CDR3 sequence (DNA): TGTGCCAGCAGCCAAGACAGGGCCTGGGCAGATACGCAGTATTTT.

This sequence joins TRBV5-6 and TRBJ2-1; 8 nucleotides match TRBD2. The CDR3 contains 15 residues. Germline CDR1 and CDR2: SGHDT and YYEEEE. Germline trimming cut 2 bases from V and 6 bases from J; bases unmatched to any gene: 7. The DNA for the CDR3 is TGTGCCAGCAGCTTCGGGAGGGGGGGCCTCAATGAGCAGTTCTTC. Protein sequence: CASSFGRGGLNEQFF. The full variable domain, with the rest looked up from reference TRBV5-6 and TRBJ2-1, is DAGVTQSPTHLIKTRGQQVTLRCSPKSGHDTVSWYQQALGQGPQFIFQYYEEEERQRGNFPDRFSGHQFPNYSSELNVNALLLGDSALYLCASSFGRGGLNEQFFGPGTRLTVL.

This clonotype was seen repeatedly, ten times or more. The chain couples TRBV20-1 to TRBJ2-7, with D maybe TRBD1 (6 bases). Germline loops: CDR1 DFQATT, CDR2 SNEGSKA (reference sequence). Trimming took 1 base from V and 2 from J, leaving 12 bases between them. CDR3 size: 14 residues. Here the CDR3 DNA reads TGCAGTGCTAGAGGTGACAGGCAAGCCTACGAGCAGTACTTC. The encoded protein is CSARGDRQAYEQYF.

The chain couples TRBV7-2 to TRBJ2-3; 12 nucleotides agree with TRBD1. The CDR3 covers 16 residues. V shed 1 base, J shed 4 bases, and the junction held 3 bases outside the gene matches. CDR1 is SGHTA, CDR2 FQGNSA, per germline. The CDR3 bases are TGTGCCAGCAGCTTAGGAGGGACAGGGGGCGCAGATACGCAGTATTTT. This codes for CASSLGGTGGADTQYF.

There are many counts of this clonotype. This chain links TRBV20-1 with TRBJ1-5; D unclear. The V end was cut by 1 base, the J end by 0 bases, with 7 bases between. The CDR3 consists of 14 residues. Germline V gives CDR1 DFQATT, CDR2 SNEGSKA (reference sequence). The CDR3 DNA reads as TGCAGTGCTAGAGGGCCCAGTAGCAATCAGCCCCAGCATTTT. This sequence encodes CSARGPSSNQPQHF.

This clonotype was seen only a few times. This chain links TRBV20-1 with TRBJ1-1, with D hard to call. The CDR3 runs 16 residues. From germline, CDR1 is DFQATT and CDR2 SNEGSKA (reference sequence). The ends were cut back, 5 bases at V and 4 bases at J, with 23 bases in the middle. CDR3: CSARPYKDAPGTEAFF. The CDR3 DNA reads as TGCAGTGCTCGCCCTTATAAGGACGCCCCGGGCACTGAAGCTTTCTTT.

The chain is built from TRBV20-1 and TRBJ2-2, with D maybe TRBD2 (6 bases). V shed 6 bases and J shed 1 base, with 15 bases lying between them. From germline, CDR1 is DFQATT and CDR2 SNEGSKA (reference sequence). CDR3 length: 15 residues. This CDR3 is CSAPRGGMNTGELFF. As DNA, the CDR3 is TGCAGTGCCCCCCGTGGGGGGATGAACACCGGGGAGCTGTTTTTT.

This clonotype was seen at least ten times. The rearrangement links TRBV20-1 to TRBJ2-3; maybe TRBD2 (6 bases). CDR1 DFQATT and CDR2 SNEGSKA come from the germline V gene (reference sequence). There are 13 residues in the CDR3. V was trimmed by 1 base and J by 4 bases, leaving 9 bases between them. The DNA of the CDR3 is TGCAGTGCTAGAGGCACGGGGGCAGATACGCAGTATTTT. This encodes CSARGTGADTQYF.

This chain links TRBV6-5 with TRBJ1-5, with a weak D call TRBD1 (6 bases). This CDR3 spans 15 amino acids. CDR1 is MNHEY and CDR2 is SVGAGI in the germline V gene. V gave up 7 bases and J gave up 0 bases, with 13 bases separating them. In DNA form, the CDR3 reads TGTGCCAGCACTTTGACAGGAGATAGCAATCAGCCCCAGCATTTT. It is translated as CASTLTGDSNQPQHF.

The chain uses TRBV11-2 and TRBJ2-1; D ambiguous. The CDR3 consists of 15 residues. Germline values: CDR1 SGHAT, CDR2 FQNNGV. V was cut by 4 bases and J by 1 base, with 11 bases left in between. The CDR3 spells CASSYLEASYNEQFF. In nucleotides, the CDR3 is TGTGCCAGCAGCTACCTAGAGGCGTCCTACAATGAGCAGTTCTTC.

This clonotype was seen only a few times. The chain combines TRBV27 with TRBJ2-6; 7 positions agree with TRBD2. V was pared by 8 bases and J by 0 bases, with 1 base of the junction left unmatched. CDR3 length: 14 residues. Germline V gene sequence: CDR1 MNHEY, CDR2 SMNVEV (reference sequence). CDR3 coding DNA: TGTGCCAGCTGGGAGGGCTCTGGGGCCAACGTCCTGACTTTC. This sequence encodes CASWEGSGANVLTF.

The rearrangement links TRBV28 to TRBJ2-1; D not certain. The ends were cut back, 8 bases at V and 8 bases at J, with 25 bases in the middle. The CDR3 is 16 amino acids. CDR1 is MDHEN, CDR2 SYDVKM, per germline. The CDR3 is CASGRPHGVQRDEQFF. The DNA for the CDR3 is TGTGCCAGCGGCAGGCCCCATGGGGTCCAAAGGGATGAGCAGTTCTTC.